A selection of T cell receptor beta chains follows, all from one sample in a study of response to subunit inactivated influenza vaccine. TCRdb ran MiXCR on the RT-PCR reads and lists one entry per CDR3 protein. Of under 550,000 distinct CDR3 sequences in the sample, around 8% were seen once. This specimen was PBMCs from blood, taken 23 months after vaccination. These receptors originate from a man aged 45-69 years who received an inactivated influenza vaccine. The CDR3 runs from the conserved cysteine through the conserved F or W. Each record gives: D gene, J gene, V gene, clone size, CDR3 DNA, CDR3 protein. D genes are given only for firm matches. Some rows have no size entry. The others give once, few or many, or a class for an expanded clone.

-,TRBJ1-1,TRBV24-1,-,TGTGCCACCAGTAGGGCAAATGAAGCTTTCTTT,CATSRANEAFF
-,TRBJ1-2,TRBV4-1,-,TGCGCCAGCAGCCAAGTCGCAGGGAACTATGGCTACACCTTC,CASSQVAGNYGYTF
-,TRBJ1-4,TRBV6-5,few,TGTGCCAGCAGTTCCGTCCCCAGGACTAATGAAAAACTGTTTTTT,CASSSVPRTNEKLFF
TRBD1,TRBJ1-2,TRBV4-2,-,TGTGCCAGCAGCCAAGATAGAGGGGGCTACTATGGCTACACCTTC,CASSQDRGGYYGYTF
-,TRBJ2-1,TRBV18,many,TGTGCCAGCTCCCTTAACCCTGGATCCTACAATGAGCAGTTCTTC,CASSLNPGSYNEQFF
TRBD1,TRBJ1-1,TRBV4-2,-,TGTGCCAGCAGCCAGGGTGACAGGGGTCTAAACACTGAAGCTTTCTTT,CASSQGDRGLNTEAFF
-,TRBJ1-2,TRBV20-1,few,TGCAGTGCTAGAGCAAGGGGCGCGGGCTATGGCTACACCTTC,CSARARGAGYGYTF
-,TRBJ1-5,TRBV5-5,many,TGTGCCAGCAGCCCGACAGATTATAGCAATCAGCCCCAGCATTTT,CASSPTDYSNQPQHF
-,TRBJ2-7,TRBV27,-,TGTGCCAGCAGGCACCAGGGGCGGGGGACCTACGAGCAGTACTTC,CASRHQGRGTYEQYF
-,TRBJ1-1,TRBV7-2,-,TGTGCCAGCAGCCCGCAACCGGGGCCTAGCACTGAAGCTTTCTTT,CASSPQPGPSTEAFF
-,TRBJ2-3,TRBV7-6,many,TGTGCCAGCAGCCGTTCTGGAGATACGCAGTATTTT,CASSRSGDTQYF
-,TRBJ1-5,TRBV27,few,TGTGCCAGCAGTTTGATCGGCGGGGGTGATAGCAATCAGCCCCAGCATTTT,CASSLIGGGDSNQPQHF
-,TRBJ1-3,TRBV10-3,many,TGTGCCATCAGTGAGTCTAAGGGGCCTGGAAACACCATATATTTT,CAISESKGPGNTIYF
-,TRBJ2-7,TRBV30,many,TGTGCCTGGAGCGACAGGCCCTACGAGCAGTACTTC,CAWSDRPYEQYF
-,TRBJ2-1,TRBV10-3,few,TGTGCCACCGGACGGACCAATGAGCAGTTCTTC,CATGRTNEQFF
TRBD2,TRBJ2-7,TRBV7-2,many,TGTGCCAGCAGCCCACTAGCGGGGGGGCCCTACGAGCAGTACTTC,CASSPLAGGPYEQYF
-,TRBJ2-7,TRBV7-9,-,TGTGCCAGCTCGGGCGGTGCAGTTGACGAGCAGTACTTC,CASSGGAVDEQYF
-,TRBJ1-5,TRBV4-1,few,TGCGCCAGCAGCCAAGCGGTCGGGTACGGTGATCAGCCCCAGCATTTT,CASSQAVGYGDQPQHF
TRBD2,TRBJ2-5,TRBV9,once,TGTGCCAGCAGCGTAGGACTAGCGGGGGGACAAGAGACCCAGTACTTC,CASSVGLAGGQETQYF
-,TRBJ1-1,TRBV14,many,TGTGCCAGCAGCGAACCCGGGTGGAACACTGAAGCTTTCTTT,CASSEPGWNTEAFF
-,TRBJ1-4,TRBV9,-,TGTGCCAGCAGCGTAGAAGGTGGCCCTAATGAAAAACTGTTTTTT,CASSVEGGPNEKLFF
-,TRBJ1-6,TRBV12-3/TRBV12-4,-,TGTGCCAGCAGTCCGGACAGCCTACTCTATAATTCACCCCTCCACTTT,CASSPDSLLYNSPLHF
-,TRBJ2-3,TRBV24-1,-,TGTGCCACCAACAGGGCTGCGGACACAGATACGCAGTATTTT,CATNRAADTDTQYF
-,TRBJ2-1,TRBV2,-,TGTGCCAGCAGTCCTCTTCGTGTTGAACAGTTCTTC,CASSPLRVEQFF
-,TRBJ2-7,TRBV20-1,few,TGCAGTGCTACCCCTCGGGCGAGGGTGAACGAGCAGTACTTC,CSATPRARVNEQYF
-,TRBJ2-2,TRBV14,few,TGTGCCAGCAGTCCTCAAGCGACCGGCGGGGAGCTGTTTTTT,CASSPQATGGELFF
TRBD2,TRBJ2-1,TRBV20-1,many,TGCAGTGCTGGGACTAGCGGGAGGTTCTACAATGAGCAGTTCTTC,CSAGTSGRFYNEQFF
-,TRBJ2-7,TRBV7-2,-,TGTGCCAGCAGCTTAACACCTATAATCTCCTACGAGCAGTACTTC,CASSLTPIISYEQYF
TRBD2,TRBJ2-1,TRBV20-1,-,TGCAGTGCTAGGGGAACTAGCGGGAGGGAACGAAGCCAGCAGTTCTTC,CSARGTSGRERSQQFF
-,TRBJ2-2,TRBV10-3,many,TGTGCCATCTCGAGCAGGGCGAACACCGGGGAGCTGTTTTTT,CAISSRANTGELFF
-,TRBJ2-5,TRBV5-1,few,TGCGCCAGCAGCTTTGGCAGGGGACGGGAGACCCAGTACTTC,CASSFGRGRETQYF
-,TRBJ2-3,TRBV7-2,few,TGTGCCAGCAGCTTAGCGGGGGAGATATGGACAGCCAGCACAGATACGCAGTATTTT,CASSLAGEIWTASTDTQYF
TRBD2,TRBJ2-1,TRBV11-2,many,TGTGCCAGCAGCTTAGATCTGGGGAGGGGATCCTACAATGAGCAGTTCTTC,CASSLDLGRGSYNEQFF
-,TRBJ2-7,TRBV6-1,few,TGTGCCAGCAGTGACGTTGGTACAACCTACGAGCAGTACTTC,CASSDVGTTYEQYF
TRBD1,TRBJ1-1,TRBV27,-,TGTGCCAGCAGTCCCCACCGGGACAGGGATCGTGCTTTCTTT,CASSPHRDRDRAFF
-,TRBJ1-2,TRBV28,-,TGTGCCAGCAGTTTACCCCTCGCTGGAGGGGTCCGTGGCTACACCTTC,CASSLPLAGGVRGYTF
-,TRBJ1-2,TRBV7-2,-,TGTGCCAGCACCCCGGGACACAACTATGGCTACACCTTC,CASTPGHNYGYTF
TRBD2,TRBJ2-1,TRBV7-9,few,TGTGCCAGCAGCACCGGGACTAGCGGGGGGAAGAATGAGCAGTTCTTC,CASSTGTSGGKNEQFF
-,TRBJ2-7,TRBV7-9,many,TGTGCCAGCAGCTTAGGGCAGAGTCCTTACGAGCAGTACTTC,CASSLGQSPYEQYF
-,TRBJ2-1,TRBV20-1,-,TGCAGTGCTAGGCGGTTGAATCGGGCCAATGAGCAGTTCTTC,CSARRLNRANEQFF
TRBD1,TRBJ2-2,TRBV6-1,-,TGTGCCAGCAGTGAAGCTACAGGGGTGGGGGAGCTGTTTTTT,CASSEATGVGELFF